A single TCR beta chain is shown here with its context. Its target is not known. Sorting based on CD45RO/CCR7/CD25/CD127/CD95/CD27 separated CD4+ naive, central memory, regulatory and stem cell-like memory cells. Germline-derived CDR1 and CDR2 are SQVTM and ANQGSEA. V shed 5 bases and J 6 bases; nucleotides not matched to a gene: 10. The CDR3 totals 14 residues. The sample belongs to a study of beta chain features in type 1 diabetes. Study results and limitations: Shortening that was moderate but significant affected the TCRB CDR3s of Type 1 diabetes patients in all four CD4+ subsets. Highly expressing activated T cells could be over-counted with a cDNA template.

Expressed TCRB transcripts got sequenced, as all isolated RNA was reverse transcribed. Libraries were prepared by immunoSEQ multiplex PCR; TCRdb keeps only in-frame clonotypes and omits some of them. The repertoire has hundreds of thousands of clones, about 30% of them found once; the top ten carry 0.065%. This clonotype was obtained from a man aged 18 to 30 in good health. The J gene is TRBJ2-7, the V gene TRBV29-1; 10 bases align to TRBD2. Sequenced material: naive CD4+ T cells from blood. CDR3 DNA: TGCAGCGTTCAAGCGGGAGGGCTTGGGGCCGAGCAGTACTTC. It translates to CSVQAGGLGAEQYF.